One and the same sample provided the 3 T cell receptor beta chains below, sequenced in a study of T cells in Graves' hyperthyroidism and ophthalmopathy. TCR beta CDR3 sequences were amplified from RNA transcripts. The HTBI primer set drove a first-round RT-PCR of the TCR CDR3. TCRdb re-derived calls from the multiplex PCR reads in MiXCR, one entry per CDR3 protein. The sample consists of about 130,000 distinct CDR3 sequences, over 20% of them appearing once. The sample consisted of blood. These receptors came from a woman aged 50 to 60 with Graves' hyperthyroidism that later progressed to Graves' ophthalmopathy.

This clonotype was counted ten times or more. This chain links TRBV7-3 with TRBJ2-1, with 7 bases aligning to TRBD2. Germline V gene lookup returns CDR1 SGHTA and CDR2 FQGTGA. V dropped 4 bases and J dropped 5; count of bases not matched to a gene: 11. The CDR3 runs to 16 residues. DNA of the CDR3: TGTGCCAGCAGCTCTAAGGGGAGGGCTTACAACAATGAGCAGTTCTTC. Protein sequence: CASSSKGRAYNNEQFF. Together with reference TRBV7-3 and TRBJ2-1, the CDR3 gives the full variable domain: GAGVSQTPSNKVTEKGKYVELRCDPISGHTALYWYRQSLGQGPEFLIYFQGTGAADDSGLPNDRFFAVRPEGSVSTLKIQRTERGDSAVYLCASSSKGRAYNNEQFFGPGTRLTVL.

Concerning this clonotype: This clone may be a read error of a much larger clone one base away. This chain joins TRBV5-1 and TRBJ2-1; TRBD2 matches 15 bases. In germline, CDR1 is SGHRS, CDR2 YFSETQ. This CDR3 spans 18 amino acids. CDR3 in amino acids: CASSPHPGLAGGNNEQIF. The CDR3 DNA is TGCGCCAGCAGCCCGCACCCGGGACTAGCGGGAGGTAACAATGAGCAGATCTTC.

This clonotype was picked up a small number of times. J is TRBJ2-7 and V is TRBV5-1, with TRBD2 matching 9 bases. The germline V gene has CDR1 SGHRS and CDR2 YFSETQ. The CDR3 length is 16 residues. The trim removed 4 bases at V and 2 bases at J, leaving 10 bases unmatched. The CDR3 reads CASSPGLAQYAYEQYF. For the CDR3, the DNA is TGCGCCAGCAGCCCCGGACTAGCGCAGTACGCCTACGAGCAGTACTTC. Filled out from reference TRBV5-1 and TRBJ2-7, the complete variable domain reads KAGVTQTPRYLIKTRGQQVTLSCSPISGHRSVSWYQQTPGQGLQFLFEYFSETQRNKGNFPGRFSGRQFSNSRSEMNVSTLELGDSALYLCASSPGLAQYAYEQYFGPGTRLTVT.